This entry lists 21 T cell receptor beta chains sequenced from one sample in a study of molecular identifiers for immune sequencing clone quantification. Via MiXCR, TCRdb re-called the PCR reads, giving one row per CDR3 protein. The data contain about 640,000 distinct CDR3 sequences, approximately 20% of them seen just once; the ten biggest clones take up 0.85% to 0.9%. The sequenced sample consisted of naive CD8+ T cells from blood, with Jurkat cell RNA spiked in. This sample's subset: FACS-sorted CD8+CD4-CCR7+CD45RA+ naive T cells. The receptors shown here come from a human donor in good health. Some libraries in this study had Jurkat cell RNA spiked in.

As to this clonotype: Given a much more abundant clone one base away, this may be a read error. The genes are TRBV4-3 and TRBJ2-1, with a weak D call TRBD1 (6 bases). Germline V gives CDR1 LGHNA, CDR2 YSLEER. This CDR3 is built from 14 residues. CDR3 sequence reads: CAGSLGQLYNEQFF. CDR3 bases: TGCGCCGGCAGCCTCGGACAGCTATACAATGAGCAGTTCTTC.

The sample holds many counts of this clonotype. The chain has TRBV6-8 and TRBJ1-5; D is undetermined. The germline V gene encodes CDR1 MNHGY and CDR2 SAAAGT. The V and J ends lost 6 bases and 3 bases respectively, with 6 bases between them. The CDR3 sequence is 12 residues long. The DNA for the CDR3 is TGTGCCAGCAGCCCCAACAATCAGCCCCAGCATTTT. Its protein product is CASSPNNQPQHF.

The CDR3, as DNA: TGTGCCAGCAGTGATGAGGCAGGTCTAAACTATGGCTACACCTTC. Protein sequence: CASSDEAGLNYGYTF. V and J are TRBV2 and TRBJ1-2; D is uncertain. Trimming removed 3 bases from V and 2 bases from J, with 13 bases in between. The CDR3 consists of 15 residues. Germline V CDR1 and CDR2: SNHLY, FYNNEI.

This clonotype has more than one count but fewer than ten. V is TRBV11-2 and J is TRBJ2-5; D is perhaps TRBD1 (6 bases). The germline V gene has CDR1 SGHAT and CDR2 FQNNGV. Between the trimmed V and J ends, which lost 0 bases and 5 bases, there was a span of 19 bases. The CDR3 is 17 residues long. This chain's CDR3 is CASSLELDSYRGETQYF. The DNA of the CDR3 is TGTGCCAGCAGCTTAGAGTTGGACAGCTACAGAGGGGAGACCCAGTACTTC.

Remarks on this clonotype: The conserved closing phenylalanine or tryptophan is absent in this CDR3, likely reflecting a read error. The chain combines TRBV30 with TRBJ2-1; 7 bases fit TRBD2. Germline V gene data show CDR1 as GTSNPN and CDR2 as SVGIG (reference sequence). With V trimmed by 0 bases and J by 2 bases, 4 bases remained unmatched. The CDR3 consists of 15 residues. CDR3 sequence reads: CAWSVLGTTYNEQFL. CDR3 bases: TGTGCCTGGAGTGTACTCGGGACTACCTACAATGAGCAGTTCCTC.

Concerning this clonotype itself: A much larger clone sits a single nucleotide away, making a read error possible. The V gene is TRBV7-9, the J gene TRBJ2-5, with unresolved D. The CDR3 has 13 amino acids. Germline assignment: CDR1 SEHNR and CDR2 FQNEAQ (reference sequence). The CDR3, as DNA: TGTGCCGGCAGCTTCTCGACGGTGGAGACCCAGTACTTC. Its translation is CAGSFSTVETQYF.

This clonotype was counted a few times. The CDR3 DNA sequence: TGTGCCAGCAGCCAACGGACAGGGGAGGTAGATACGCAGTATTTT. Protein sequence: CASSQRTGEVDTQYF. V usage is TRBV14 and J usage is TRBJ2-3, with TRBD1 identical over 9 bases. V lost 2 bases, J lost 5 bases, and 5 bases stayed unmatched. The germline gives CDR1 SGHDN, CDR2 FVKESK. There are 15 residues in the CDR3.

CDR3 sequence: CASSLFRGMNEQFF. The CDR3 nucleotides read TGTGCCAGCAGCCTCTTCAGGGGCATGAATGAGCAGTTCTTC. The chain has TRBV5-6 and TRBJ2-1, with D perhaps TRBD1 (6 bases). Germline-derived CDR1 and CDR2 are SGHDT and YYEEEE. This CDR3 spans 14 amino acids. V was trimmed by 4 bases and J by 7 bases, leaving 15 bases between them.

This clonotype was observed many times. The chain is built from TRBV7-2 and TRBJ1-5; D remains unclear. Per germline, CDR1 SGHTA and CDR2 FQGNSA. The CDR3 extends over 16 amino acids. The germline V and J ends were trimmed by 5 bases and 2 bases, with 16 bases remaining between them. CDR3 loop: CASSGRLGSGNQPQHF. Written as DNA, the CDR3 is TGTGCCAGCAGCGGACGACTGGGGTCTGGCAATCAGCCCCAGCATTTT.

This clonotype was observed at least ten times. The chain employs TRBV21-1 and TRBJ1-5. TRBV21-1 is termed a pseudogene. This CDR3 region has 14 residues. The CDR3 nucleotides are TGTGCCAGCAGCAAATCTACAGAGAATCAGCCCCAGCATTTT. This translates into CASSKSTENQPQHF.

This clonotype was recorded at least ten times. CDR3 nucleotides: TGTGCCACCAGCCTCGGGGCGCAGAGCTATGGCTACACCTTC. Translated: CATSLGAQSYGYTF. The rearrangement uses TRBV24-1 and TRBJ1-2; a weak D match, TRBD1 (5 bases). V was pared by 7 bases and J by 4 bases, with 15 bases between. This CDR3 contains 14 residues. Germline-derived CDR1 and CDR2 are KGHDR and SFDVKD.

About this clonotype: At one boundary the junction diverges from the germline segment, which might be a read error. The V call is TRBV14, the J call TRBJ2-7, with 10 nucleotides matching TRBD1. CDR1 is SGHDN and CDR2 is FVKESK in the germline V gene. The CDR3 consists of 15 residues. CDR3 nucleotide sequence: TGTGCCAGCAGCACCCGAGGGACAGGGGCCGACGAGCAGTGCTTC. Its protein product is CASSTRGTGADEQCF.

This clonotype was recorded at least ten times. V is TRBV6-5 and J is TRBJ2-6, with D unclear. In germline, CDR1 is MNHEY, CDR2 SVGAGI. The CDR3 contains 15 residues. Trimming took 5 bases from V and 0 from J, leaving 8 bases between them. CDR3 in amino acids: CASSDTYSGANVLTF. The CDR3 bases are TGTGCCAGCAGTGACACCTACTCTGGGGCCAACGTCCTGACTTTC.

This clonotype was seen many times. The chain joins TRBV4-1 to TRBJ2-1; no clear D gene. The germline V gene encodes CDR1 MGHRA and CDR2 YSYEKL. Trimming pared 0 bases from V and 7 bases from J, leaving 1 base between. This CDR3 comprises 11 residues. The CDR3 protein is CASSQENEQFF. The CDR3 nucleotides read TGCGCCAGCAGCCAAGAGAATGAGCAGTTCTTC.

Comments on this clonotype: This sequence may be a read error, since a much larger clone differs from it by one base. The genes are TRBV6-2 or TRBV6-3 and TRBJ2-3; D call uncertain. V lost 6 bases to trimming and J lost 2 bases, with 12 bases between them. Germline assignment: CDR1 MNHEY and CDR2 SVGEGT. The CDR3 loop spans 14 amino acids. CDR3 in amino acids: CASSPGFITDTQYF. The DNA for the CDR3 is TGTGCCAGCAGCCCCGGTTTTATCACAGATACGCAGTATTTT.

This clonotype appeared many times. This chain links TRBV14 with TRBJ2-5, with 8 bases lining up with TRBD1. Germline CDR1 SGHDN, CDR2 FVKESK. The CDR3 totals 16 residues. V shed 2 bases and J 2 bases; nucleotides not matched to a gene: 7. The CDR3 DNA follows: TGTGCCAGCAGCCAATTTAGGACAGGGATTCAAGAGACCCAGTACTTC. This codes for CASSQFRTGIQETQYF. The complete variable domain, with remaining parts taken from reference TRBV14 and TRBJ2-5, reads EAGVTQFPSHSVIEKGQTVTLRCDPISGHDNLYWYRRVMGKEIKFLLHFVKESKQDESGMPNNRFLAERTGGTYSTLKVQPAELEDSGVYFCASSQFRTGIQETQYFGPGTRLLVL.

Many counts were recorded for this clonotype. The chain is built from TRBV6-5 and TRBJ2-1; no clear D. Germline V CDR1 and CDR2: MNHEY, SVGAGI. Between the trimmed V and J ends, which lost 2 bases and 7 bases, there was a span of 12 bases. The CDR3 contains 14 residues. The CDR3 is CASSYTVSRNEQFF. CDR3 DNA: TGTGCCAGCAGTTACACGGTTTCGCGGAATGAGCAGTTCTTC.

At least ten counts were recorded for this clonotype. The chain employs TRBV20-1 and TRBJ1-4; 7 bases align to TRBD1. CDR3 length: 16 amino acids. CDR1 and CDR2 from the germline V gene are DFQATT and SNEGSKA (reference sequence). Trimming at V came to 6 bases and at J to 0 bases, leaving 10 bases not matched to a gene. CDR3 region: CSASRDSTATNEKLFF. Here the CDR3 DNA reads TGCAGTGCCTCCCGGGACAGTACTGCAACTAATGAAAAACTGTTTTTT.

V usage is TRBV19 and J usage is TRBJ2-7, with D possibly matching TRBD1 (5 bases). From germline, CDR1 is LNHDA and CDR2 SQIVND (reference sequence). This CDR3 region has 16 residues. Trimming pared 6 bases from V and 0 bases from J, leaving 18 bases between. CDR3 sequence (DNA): TGTGCCAGTAGCCTCGCCAGCAGGGCCCCCTCCTACGAGCAGTACTTC. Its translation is CASSLASRAPSYEQYF.

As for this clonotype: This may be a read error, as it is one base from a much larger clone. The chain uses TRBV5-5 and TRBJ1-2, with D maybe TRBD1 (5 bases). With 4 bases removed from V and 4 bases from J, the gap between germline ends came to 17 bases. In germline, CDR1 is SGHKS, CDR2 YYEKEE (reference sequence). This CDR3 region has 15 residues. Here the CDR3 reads CASSLVVTGSYGYTF. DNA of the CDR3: TGTGCCAGCAGCCTTGTAGTAACAGGAAGCTATGGCTACACCTTC.

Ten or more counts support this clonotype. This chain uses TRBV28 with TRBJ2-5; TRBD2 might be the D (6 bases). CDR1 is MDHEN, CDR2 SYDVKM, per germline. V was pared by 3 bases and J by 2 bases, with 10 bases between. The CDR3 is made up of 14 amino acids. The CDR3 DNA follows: TGTGCCAGCAGTTTCAACGGACTACAAGAGACCCAGTACTTC. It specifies CASSFNGLQETQYF.